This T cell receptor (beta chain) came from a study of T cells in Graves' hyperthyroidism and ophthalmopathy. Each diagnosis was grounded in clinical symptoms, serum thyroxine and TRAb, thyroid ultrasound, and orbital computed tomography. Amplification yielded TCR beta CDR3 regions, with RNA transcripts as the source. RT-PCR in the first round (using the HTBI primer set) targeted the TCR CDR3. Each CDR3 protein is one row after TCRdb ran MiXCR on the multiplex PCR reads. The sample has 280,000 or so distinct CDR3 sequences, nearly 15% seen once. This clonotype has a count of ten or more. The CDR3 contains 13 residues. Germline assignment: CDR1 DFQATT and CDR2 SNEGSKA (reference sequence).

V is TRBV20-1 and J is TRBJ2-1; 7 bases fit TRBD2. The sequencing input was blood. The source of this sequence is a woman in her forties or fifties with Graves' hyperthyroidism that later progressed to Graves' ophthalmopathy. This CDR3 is CRSSGGVYNEQFF. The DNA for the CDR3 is TGCAGGTCTAGCGGAGGGGTCTACAATGAGCAGTTCTTC.